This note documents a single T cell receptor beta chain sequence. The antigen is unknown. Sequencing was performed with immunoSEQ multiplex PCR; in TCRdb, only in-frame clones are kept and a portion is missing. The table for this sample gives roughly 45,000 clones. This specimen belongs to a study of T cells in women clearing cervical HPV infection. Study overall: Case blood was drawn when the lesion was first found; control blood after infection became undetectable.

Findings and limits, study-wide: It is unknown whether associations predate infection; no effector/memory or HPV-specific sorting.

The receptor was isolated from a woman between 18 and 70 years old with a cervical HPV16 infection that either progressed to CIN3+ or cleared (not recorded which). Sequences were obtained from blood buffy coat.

CDR3 amino acids: CASSEDRDIPGRTQYF. The sequenced part of the CDR3 DNA is TGTGCCAGCAGTGAGGACCGGGACATCCCCGGGAGGACC. The chain recombines TRBV12-3 or TRBV12-4 with TRBJ2-5; the D call may be TRBD1 or TRBD2 (6 bases each). The sequenced fragment ends 3 residues before the CDR3 boundary, so the rest is inferred from the germline J gene. Between the trimmed V and J ends, which lost 5 bases and 7 bases, there was a span of 23 bases. The CDR3 is 16 residues long.